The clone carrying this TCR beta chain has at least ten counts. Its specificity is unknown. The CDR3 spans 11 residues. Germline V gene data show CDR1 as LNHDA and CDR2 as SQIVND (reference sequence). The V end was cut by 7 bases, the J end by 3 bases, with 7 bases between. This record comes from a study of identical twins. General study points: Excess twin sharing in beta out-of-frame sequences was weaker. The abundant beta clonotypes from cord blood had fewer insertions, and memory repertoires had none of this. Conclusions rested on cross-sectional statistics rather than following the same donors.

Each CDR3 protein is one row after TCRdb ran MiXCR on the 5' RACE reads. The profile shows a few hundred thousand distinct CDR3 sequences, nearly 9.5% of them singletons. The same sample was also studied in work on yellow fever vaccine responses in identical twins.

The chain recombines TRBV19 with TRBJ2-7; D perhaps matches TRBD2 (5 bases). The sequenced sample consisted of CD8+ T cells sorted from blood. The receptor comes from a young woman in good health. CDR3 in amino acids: CASTGNYEQYF. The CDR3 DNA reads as TGTGCCAGTACGGGGAACTACGAGCAGTACTTC.